Listed below are T cell receptor beta chains from one sample, sequenced in a study of long-term antiretroviral therapy in people with HIV. Profiled with immunoSEQ multiplex PCR; TCRdb holds only in-frame clones, not every one. The table records 21,000 or so clones, 70% to 85% of them present only once. Sequences were derived from unsorted PBMCs, sampled 0.5 years after starting antiretroviral therapy. All receptors derive from a man younger than 35 with HIV. Each CDR3 is given with its conserved first and last residue. Fields, in order: J gene, D gene, V gene, clone size, CDR3 protein, CDR3 DNA. The D gene is left open where the match is weak. Size is stated for part of the rows, as once, few or many counts, or as a class when the clone is expanded.

j_call: TRBJ2-1; d_call: -; v_call: TRBV27; clone_size: few; cdr3_aa: CASSLVGPRPSYLYNEQFF; cdr3_nt: TGTGCCAGCTCCTTAGTAGGCCCTCGGCCAAGCTATCTCTACAATGAGCAGTTCTTC
j_call: TRBJ1-3; d_call: -; v_call: TRBV28; clone_size: few; cdr3_aa: CASSLGNTIYF; cdr3_nt: TGTGCCAGCAGTTTAGGAAACACCATATATTTT
j_call: TRBJ1-6; d_call: -; v_call: TRBV4-2; clone_size: -; cdr3_aa: CASSQRNSPLHF; cdr3_nt: TGTGCCAGCAGCCAACGTAATTCACCCCTCCACTTT
j_call: TRBJ2-5; d_call: -; v_call: TRBV9; clone_size: -; cdr3_aa: CASSVGPTSRTQYF; cdr3_nt: TGTGCCAGCAGCGTAGGTCCTACCTCAAGGACCCAGTACTTC
j_call: TRBJ2-7; d_call: TRBD2; v_call: TRBV28; clone_size: -; cdr3_aa: CASHTGGVYEQYF; cdr3_nt: TGTGCCAGCCACACGGGGGGAGTCTACGAGCAGTACTTC
j_call: TRBJ2-7; d_call: TRBD2; v_call: TRBV28; clone_size: -; cdr3_aa: CASGQREGYEQYF; cdr3_nt: TGTGCCAGCGGACAGCGGGAGGGTTACGAGCAGTACTTC
j_call: TRBJ2-7; d_call: -; v_call: TRBV4-1; clone_size: few; cdr3_aa: CASSQDRRNARYEQYF; cdr3_nt: TGCGCCAGCAGCCAAGATCGCCGTAACGCCCGCTACGAGCAGTACTTC
j_call: TRBJ1-5; d_call: -; v_call: TRBV7-2; clone_size: -; cdr3_aa: CASSTGTPNQPQHF; cdr3_nt: TGTGCCAGCAGCACCGGGACACCCAATCAGCCCCAGCATTTT
j_call: TRBJ1-6; d_call: -; v_call: TRBV5-1; clone_size: -; cdr3_aa: CASSLEGSNSPLHF; cdr3_nt: TGCGCCAGCAGCTTAGAGGGGTCTAATTCACCCCTCCACTTT
j_call: TRBJ1-3; d_call: TRBD1; v_call: TRBV4-2; clone_size: -; cdr3_aa: CASSQDPGGSGNTIYF; cdr3_nt: TGTGCCAGCAGCCAAGATCCAGGGGGGTCTGGAAACACCATATATTTT
j_call: TRBJ2-5; d_call: TRBD1; v_call: TRBV7-9; clone_size: -; cdr3_aa: CASRDHRQGGETQYF; cdr3_nt: TGTGCCAGCAGGGACCATCGACAGGGCGGGGAGACCCAGTACTTC
j_call: TRBJ1-2; d_call: -; v_call: TRBV5-1; clone_size: -; cdr3_aa: CASSLEGGFGYTF; cdr3_nt: TGCGCCAGCAGCTTGGAGGGGGGGTTTGGCTACACCTTC
j_call: TRBJ2-7; d_call: -; v_call: TRBV7-2; clone_size: -; cdr3_aa: CASSLLQSSYEQYF; cdr3_nt: TGTGCCAGCAGCTTACTCCAAAGCTCCTACGAGCAGTACTTC
j_call: TRBJ1-5; d_call: -; v_call: TRBV19; clone_size: once; cdr3_aa: CASTSYGGERNQPQHF; cdr3_nt: TGTGCCAGTACCTCTTACGGGGGGGAGCGCAATCAGCCCCAGCATTTT
j_call: TRBJ2-1; d_call: -; v_call: TRBV6-5; clone_size: once; cdr3_aa: CASSSSAYYNEQFF; cdr3_nt: TGTGCCAGCAGTTCTAGCGCTTACTACAATGAGCAGTTCTTC
j_call: TRBJ1-1; d_call: -; v_call: TRBV4-2; clone_size: -; cdr3_aa: CASSQVGGSEAFF; cdr3_nt: TGTGCCAGCAGCCAAGTGGGGGGGTCTGAAGCTTTCTTT
j_call: TRBJ1-1; d_call: -; v_call: TRBV9; clone_size: -; cdr3_aa: CASSSRTDGGTEAFF; cdr3_nt: TGTGCCAGCAGCTCGCGGACGGACGGAGGCACTGAAGCTTTCTTT
j_call: TRBJ2-7; d_call: -; v_call: TRBV15; clone_size: -; cdr3_aa: CATSERLRETYEQYF; cdr3_nt: TGTGCCACCAGCGAGAGATTGCGGGAAACCTACGAGCAGTACTTC
j_call: TRBJ1-2; d_call: TRBD1; v_call: TRBV9; clone_size: -; cdr3_aa: CASSVGGTGNYGYTF; cdr3_nt: TGTGCCAGCAGCGTAGGGGGGACAGGAAACTATGGCTACACCTTC
j_call: TRBJ2-7; d_call: -; v_call: TRBV20-1; clone_size: -; cdr3_aa: CSARGRYEQYF; cdr3_nt: TGCAGTGCTAGAGGTCGTTACGAGCAGTACTTC
j_call: TRBJ2-1; d_call: -; v_call: TRBV9; clone_size: few; cdr3_aa: CASSATAGIVYEQFF; cdr3_nt: TGTGCCAGCAGCGCTACAGCAGGGATAGTATATGAGCAGTTCTTC
j_call: TRBJ2-3; d_call: -; v_call: TRBV19; clone_size: -; cdr3_aa: CASTPLGGGYVDTQYF; cdr3_nt: TGTGCCAGTACCCCATTAGGGGGGGGATACGTAGATACGCAGTATTTT